The 6 T cell receptor beta chains below come from one sample, sequenced in a study of molecular identifiers for immune sequencing clone quantification. Each CDR3 protein is one row after TCRdb ran MiXCR on the PCR reads. Seen here are approximately 680,000 distinct CDR3 sequences, less than 30% observed once, and the top ten hold roughly 0.83%. The source material was naive CD8+ T cells from blood, with Jurkat cell RNA spiked in. Subset here: FACS-sorted CD8+CD4-CCR7+CD45RA+ naive T cells. The receptors were gathered from a human donor in good health. Some libraries in this study had Jurkat cell RNA spiked in.

The sample holds many counts of this clonotype. The rearrangement joins TRBV20-1 to TRBJ1-1; D perhaps matches TRBD1 (6 bases). Germline-derived CDR1 and CDR2 are DFQATT and SNEGSKA (reference sequence). V lost 3 bases, J lost 6 bases, and 11 bases lay in between. This CDR3 comprises 12 residues. Here the CDR3 DNA reads TGCAGTGCTAGTAGGGGGGGCCCTGAAGCTTTCTTT. This translates into CSASRGGPEAFF.

Notes on this clonotype: At one end, the junction sequence differs from germline, possibly due to a read error. The V gene is TRBV7-2, the J gene TRBJ2-7; 7 positions agree with TRBD2. In germline, CDR1 is SGHTA, CDR2 FQGNSA. The CDR3 has 15 amino acids. Here the CDR3 reads CASSSLAAGIYKQYF. As DNA, the CDR3 is TGTGCCAGCAGCTCTTTGGCAGCGGGGATCTACAAGCAGTACTTC.

To note about this clonotype: This clone may be a read error of a much larger clone one base away. The CDR3 reads CASSQDKRARVDQYF. For the CDR3, the DNA is TGCGCCAGCAGCCAAGATAAAAGGGCAAGGGTCGACCAGTACTTC. The chain has TRBV4-1 and TRBJ2-7; D gene uncertain. Germline CDR1 reads MGHRA; CDR2 reads YSYEKL. The CDR3 sequence is 15 residues long. Between the trimmed V and J ends, which lost 0 bases and 10 bases, there was a span of 19 bases.

This clonotype was counted only a few times. This sequence joins TRBV19 and TRBJ1-1, with 7 nucleotides matching TRBD1. V lost 1 base, J lost 5 bases, and 7 bases stayed unmatched. This CDR3 comprises 15 residues. Germline values: CDR1 LNHDA, CDR2 SQIVND (reference sequence). The CDR3 nucleotides read TGTGCCAGTAGTATAGTATCAGGGGGGTTAACTGAAGCTTTCTTT. As protein: CASSIVSGGLTEAFF.

This clonotype was recorded many times. The chain recombines TRBV29-1 with TRBJ2-5, with D possibly TRBD1 on 5 matching bases. Per germline, CDR1 SQVTM and CDR2 ANQGSEA. This CDR3 has 12 residues. Trimming pared 4 bases from V and 5 bases from J, leaving 11 bases between. The CDR3 nucleotides are TGCAGCGTTGTTGTAGCAGGGGAGACCCAGTACTTC. Translating gives CSVVVAGETQYF. The entire variable domain, with the rest obtained from reference TRBV29-1 and TRBJ2-5, is as follows: SAVISQKPSRDICQRGTSLTIQCQVDSQVTMMFWYRQQPGQSLTLIATANQGSEATYESGFVIDKFPISRPNLTFSTLTVSNMSPEDSSIYLCSVVVAGETQYFGPGTRLLVL.

This clonotype was observed a handful of times. The J gene is TRBJ1-1, the V gene TRBV2, with D unclear. This CDR3 contains 14 residues. In germline, CDR1 is SNHLY, CDR2 FYNNEI. The ends were cut back, 2 bases at V and 5 bases at J, with 12 bases in the middle. CDR3 loop: CASSETDGATEAFF. The CDR3 DNA follows: TGTGCCAGCAGTGAAACAGACGGAGCGACTGAAGCTTTCTTT.